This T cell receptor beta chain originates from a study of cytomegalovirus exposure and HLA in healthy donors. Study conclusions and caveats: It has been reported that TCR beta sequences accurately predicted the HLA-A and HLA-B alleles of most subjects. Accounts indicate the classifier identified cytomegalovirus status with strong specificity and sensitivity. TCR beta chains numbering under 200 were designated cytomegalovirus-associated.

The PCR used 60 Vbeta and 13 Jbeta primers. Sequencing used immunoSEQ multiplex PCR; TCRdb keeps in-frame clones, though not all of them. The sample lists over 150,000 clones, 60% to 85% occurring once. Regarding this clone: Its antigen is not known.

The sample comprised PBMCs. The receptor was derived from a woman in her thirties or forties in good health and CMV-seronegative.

CDR3 in DNA: TGTGCCAGCAGCTTGGGTAGCGGGGGTTACGAGCAGTACTTC. Translating it yields CASSLGSGGYEQYF. The J gene is TRBJ2-7, the V gene TRBV5-4; 9 bases are a match to TRBD2. The CDR3 contains 14 residues. Germline loops: CDR1 SGHNT, CDR2 YYREEE (reference sequence). Unmatched junction bases numbered 2, after V lost 0 bases and J lost 4 bases. The full variable domain, in which reference TRBV5-4 and TRBJ2-7 provide the parts outside the CDR3, is ETGVTQSPTHLIKTRGQQVTLRCSSQSGHNTVSWYQQALGQGPQFIFQYYREEENGRGNFPPRFSGLQFPNYSSELNVNALELDDSALYLCASSLGSGGYEQYFGPGTRLTVT.